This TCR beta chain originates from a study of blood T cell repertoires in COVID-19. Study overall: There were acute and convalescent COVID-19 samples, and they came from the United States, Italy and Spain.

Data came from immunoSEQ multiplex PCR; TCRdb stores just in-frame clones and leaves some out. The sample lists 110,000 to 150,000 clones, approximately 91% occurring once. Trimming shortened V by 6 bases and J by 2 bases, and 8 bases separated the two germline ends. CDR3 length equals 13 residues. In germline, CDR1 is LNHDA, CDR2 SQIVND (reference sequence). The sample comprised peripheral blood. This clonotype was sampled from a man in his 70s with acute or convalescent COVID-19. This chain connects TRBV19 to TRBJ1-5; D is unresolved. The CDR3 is CASSPRGNQPQHF. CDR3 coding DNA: TGTGCCAGTAGCCCTAGAGGCAATCAGCCCCAGCATTTT.